This entry concerns a single T cell receptor beta chain. Its specificity is not known. The sample is drawn from a study of T cell repertoires in cytomegalovirus infection. TCRdb recomputed calls from the reads with MiXCR, one row per CDR3 protein. The sample records roughly 990,000 distinct CDR3 sequences, around 30% being singletons. The clonotype originates from a human donor in good health (CMV status not recorded). Some clones in this sample may be carry-over from other donors' samples. The input for sequencing was cultured CD8+ T cells from PBMCs, taken from culture after CMV antigen stimulation.

DNA for the CDR3: TGTGCCAGCAGTAAAGGAAACACCATATATTTT. It is translated as CASSKGNTIYF. This rearrangement joins TRBV6-5 to TRBJ1-3, with D uncertain. CDR1 and CDR2 from the germline V gene are MNHEY and SVGAGI. The CDR3 length is 11 residues. Trimming shortened V by 5 bases and J by 4 bases, and 3 bases separated the two germline ends.